This T cell receptor (beta chain) is from a study of CD8+ T cells in alopecia areata (dated by TCRdb to 2017 to 2018). Regarding the complete study: Treated patients were enrolled in an open-label pilot trial of oral tofacitinib at 5 to 10 mg twice daily for moderate-to-severe alopecia areata. RNA was obtained with the PAXgene miRNA kit for fixed scalp, the miRNeasy kit for PBMCs, and the RNeasy kit for mouse skin. The SALT score, which quantifies the percentage of affected scalp surface area, was used to measure disease severity in treated patients. Tofacitinib-treated patients had biopsies at baseline and at 4 and 24 weeks of treatment, with a later scalp biopsy in several patients. immunoSEQ multiplex PCR using 35 Vbeta forward primers and 13 Jbeta reverse primers was used to amplify TCRbeta CDR3 regions. Scalp tissue and sorted CD4+ and CD8+ peripheral blood T cells from patchy and totalis/universalis alopecia areata patients and from healthy controls were covered by human TCRbeta sequencing. Patients received tofacitinib for 6 to 18 months and were then followed off drug for 6 months to check for delayed response and recurrence. The study used high-throughput TCRbeta sequencing to examine T cell clonal expansion in alopecia areata, in both the C3H/HeJ mouse model and human patients. Clonality in the scalp was compared among normal scalp (n=4), patchy alopecia areata scalp (n=8), and alopecia totalis/universalis scalp (n=8). General findings and caveats noted by the study authors: TCR sequences shared between patients were less clear than in mice, possibly partly because of HLA diversity in the patient population. During tofacitinib treatment, many expanded lesional clones stuck around in both scalp and blood, and this persistence may partly explain why relapse happens after treatment is stopped. Lesional scalp, especially in alopecia totalis/universalis, showed higher clonality and more expanded CD8+ clones than normal scalp, suggesting antigenic drive. Tofacitinib significantly lowered scalp clonality and the number of expanded CD8+ clones among the top 100 scalp clones. Scalp TCR repertoire analysis is complicated because resident alphabeta T cells in normal human skin are also sequenced, whereas mouse skin is dominated by gammadelta T cells. Because the treated cohort was small and had only one nonresponder, larger studies are needed to examine links between baseline CD8+ expansion and response.

The treatment or condition label, read with the paper, signifies: oral pan-JAK inhibitor, 5-10 mg twice daily. Peripheral blood and lesional scalp punch biopsies were obtained from patients with alopecia areata. PBMCs were isolated by density centrifugation and stained for CD3, CD4 and CD8, after which CD4+ and CD8+ T cells were sorted on a FACSAria. There are 15 amino acids in the CDR3, from cysteine to phenylalanine inclusive. The retained sequence is limited to the CDR3, 45 bases, with the frame set at the first base. Deletion took 4 bases off V and 4 bases off J, with a span of 16 bases between the germline ends. CDR1 is given as SNHLY and CDR2 as FYNNEI, both from the germline V gene. The library was generated by the immunoSEQ multiplex PCR assay. RNA was extracted from all samples and reverse transcribed into cDNA, which served as template for TCR sequencing. SuperScript III was used for first-strand cDNA synthesis, primed with a 2:1 mix of oligo-dT and random hexamers. A synthetic immune receptor repertoire was used to measure amplification bias, and any remaining bias was corrected computationally. Processing in the source paper ran as follows. Raw reads were preprocessed to remove errors, and CDR3 was defined according to IMGT conventions as the region from the conserved cysteine to phenylalanine. To get clonality, Shannon entropy was normalized by log2 of the number of productive unique TCRs and the result was subtracted from 1. Whether each scalp clone was CD4 or CD8 was inferred by checking scalp TCRbeta sequences against the CD4 and CD8 repertoires from sorted blood. TCRdb mirrors the immuneACCESS table, restricted to in-frame sequences. Some clones are absent from its copies; in checked studies, under half trace to an unresolved V gene, and the reason for the others is unknown. The V and J calls and clone size are taken from that table; D and trimming were inferred from the DNA. This sample gives a few hundred thousand clones in total; more than 30% of them show up just once. The top ten clonotypes cover roughly 0.45% of the sample.

In this sample, this clone turned up once. Its antigen is not yet known. No clone much larger than this one lies a single base away; base qualities are absent. Sequences were derived from CD4+ T cells sorted from blood, sampled around week 31, from a patient treated with tofacitinib. The receptor comes from a human donor with alopecia areata. The rearranged segments are TRBV2 and TRBJ2-5; no confident D gene assignment can be made. The CDR3 region has the sequence CASSGRSLAGETQYF. The nucleotides read TGTGCCAGCAGTGGACGTAGCTTGGCAGGAGAGACCCAGTACTTC.